A few counts support the clone carrying this TCR beta chain. The antigen is undetermined. The data belong to a study of T-cell memory formation after mild COVID-19. Study-level information: Among the donors, TCR clusters were largely specific to each donor. General study points: Most CD4+ clones that shrank were in CM and EM, while CD8+ ones turned up in EMRA. Within pre-infection memory, some responding clones were found, suggesting cross-reactive memory joined.

Germline V lookup: CDR1 SGHVS, CDR2 FNYEAQ. The length of the CDR3 is 15 residues. The V and J ends lost 4 bases and 5 bases respectively, with 18 bases between them. A single record per CDR3 protein comes from TCRdb applying MiXCR to the 5' RACE reads. This table holds roughly 370,000 distinct CDR3 sequences, about 15% found once. V usage is TRBV7-6 and J usage is TRBJ2-7; D may be TRBD1 or TRBD2 (6 bases each). This receptor was identified in a man younger than 35 who had mild COVID-19 (a few samples of this study predate the infection). Cell type and time point are not known. Material: PBMCs or a T cell subset sorted from them (not recorded which). This chain's CDR3 is CASSYERGVTHEQYF. For the CDR3, the DNA is TGTGCCAGCAGCTATGAGAGGGGGGTTACCCACGAGCAGTACTTC.